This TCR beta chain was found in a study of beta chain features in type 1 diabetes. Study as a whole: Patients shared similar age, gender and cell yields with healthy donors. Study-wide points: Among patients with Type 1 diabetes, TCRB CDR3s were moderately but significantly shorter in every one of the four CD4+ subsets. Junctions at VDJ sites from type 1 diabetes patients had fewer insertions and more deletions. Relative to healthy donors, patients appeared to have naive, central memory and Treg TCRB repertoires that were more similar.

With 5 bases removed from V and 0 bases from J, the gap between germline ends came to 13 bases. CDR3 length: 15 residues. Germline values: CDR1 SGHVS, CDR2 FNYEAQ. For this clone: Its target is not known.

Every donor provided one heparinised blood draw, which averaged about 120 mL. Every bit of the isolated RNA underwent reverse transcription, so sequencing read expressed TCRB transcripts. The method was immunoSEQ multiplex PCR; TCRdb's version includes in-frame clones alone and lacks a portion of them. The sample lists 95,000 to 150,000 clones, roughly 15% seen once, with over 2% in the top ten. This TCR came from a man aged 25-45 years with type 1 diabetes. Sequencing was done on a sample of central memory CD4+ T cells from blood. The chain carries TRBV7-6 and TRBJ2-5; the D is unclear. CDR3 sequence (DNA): TGTGCCAGCAGCCCTTCTGGGCAATACCAAGAGACCCAGTACTTC. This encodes CASSPSGQYQETQYF.